The 6 T cell receptor beta chains below all came from one sample that was sequenced in a study of vaccination and CD4 T cells after COVID-19. With the Oncomine TCR Beta short-read assay, DNA from cultured CD4+ T cells was sequenced. TCRdb processed the PCR reads anew with MiXCR; each CDR3 protein has one entry. The top ten clones hold about a sixth of a sample with more than 25,000 distinct CDR3 sequences, under 75% of them seen once. Their antigens remain unidentified. Noted treatment: 10-day PBMC culture with coronavirus spike peptide pools or control peptides (ViraFEST assay). The sample here was CD4+ T cells from blood, cultured in vitro, taken after SARS-CoV-2 vaccination. All receptors come from a human donor who received a COVID-19 vaccine.

This chain uses TRBV6-4 with TRBJ1-5; maybe TRBD1 (6 bases). The germline V gene has CDR1 MRHNA and CDR2 SNTAGT. The CDR3 is 16 residues long. Trimming stripped 7 bases from V and 5 bases from J, with 21 bases between. CDR3 residues: CASTLGQLAGYQPQHF. Written as DNA, the CDR3 is TGTGCCAGCACCCTAGGACAGCTTGCTGGCTATCAGCCCCAGCATTTT.

The chain is built from TRBV20-1 and TRBJ2-7, with 9 nucleotides matching TRBD1. This CDR3 comprises 17 residues. CDR1 DFQATT and CDR2 SNEGSKA come from the germline V gene (reference sequence). The trim removed 3 bases at V and 0 bases at J, leaving 12 bases unmatched. CDR3 nucleotides: TGCAGTGCTAGGGATAAGACAACAGGGGGCTTCTCCTACGAGCAGTACTTC. Encoded protein: CSARDKTTGGFSYEQYF.

J is TRBJ2-2 and V is TRBV7-2; D is undetermined. The CDR3 sequence is 13 residues long. Germline-derived CDR1 and CDR2 are SGHTA and FQGNSA. V was trimmed by 7 bases and J by 6 bases, leaving 12 bases between them. The CDR3 protein is CASTQAGAGELFF. The CDR3 DNA reads as TGTGCCAGCACCCAGGCTGGAGCCGGGGAGCTGTTTTTT.

DNA of the CDR3: TGTGCCAGCAGTTACCCATCCAGGGGCGGGGATTCACCCCTCCACTTT. Translated, it gives CASSYPSRGGDSPLHF. The gene calls are TRBV6-5 and TRBJ1-6, with D possibly being TRBD1 (6 bases). V lost 2 bases and J 8 bases, leaving 16 bases between the germline ends. Germline CDR1 is MNHEY and CDR2 is SVGAGI. CDR3 length: 16 amino acids.

The sample holds a few counts of this clonotype. The V gene is TRBV5-6, the J gene TRBJ1-2; D remains ambiguous. The length of the CDR3 is 13 residues. Trimming shortened V by 5 bases and J by 5 bases, and 13 bases separated the two germline ends. Germline CDR1 reads SGHDT; CDR2 reads YYEEEE. CDR3 DNA: TGTGCCAGCAGGCCGGGGATTGGGTATGGCTACACCTTC. It encodes CASRPGIGYGYTF.

The chain couples TRBV6-1 to TRBJ1-2; maybe TRBD1 (6 bases). Trimming left V 5 bases short and J 0 bases short, with 10 bases between. Germline CDR1 is MNHNS and CDR2 is SASEGT. The CDR3 runs to 14 residues. The DNA of the CDR3 is TGTGCCAGCAGTCACAGGGAAACTAACTATGGCTACACCTTC. It is translated as CASSHRETNYGYTF.